The 23 T cell receptor beta chains in this list originate from one sample, sequenced in a study of tumor-infiltrating lymphocytes in primary liver carcinoma. The authors took blood RNA from unsorted whole blood and also extracted germline DNA. cDNA specific to TCR beta was made from roughly 500 ng of total RNA, with a constant-region primer employed for priming. Libraries of TCR beta came from three nested multiplex PCR rounds with slightly modified ARM-PCR. Researchers ran the first two PCR rounds for 9 to 10 cycles each with TRBV1-TRBV30 forward primers and a C-beta reverse primer. TCRdb used MiXCR to reprocess the multiplex PCR reads, holding one entry per CDR3 protein. The table records a few hundred thousand distinct CDR3 sequences, more than 55% of them present only once. What was sequenced was peripheral blood. The receptor set was obtained from a woman aged 25 to 39 with primary liver carcinoma and hepatitis B virus infection.

About this clonotype itself: A junction end diverges from the germline sequence, so it may reflect a read error. This chain connects TRBV4-2 to TRBJ2-7; the D gene is possibly TRBD1 (5 bases). The CDR3 runs 12 residues. Germline V gene data show CDR1 as LGHNA and CDR2 as YNFKEQ. CDR3: CANNQDRYEQYF. The DNA of the CDR3 is TGTGCCAACAACCAAGACAGATACGAGCAGTATTTC.

This clonotype was detected only once. Since a much larger clone is just one base distant, this may be a read error. The chain joins TRBV6-5 to TRBJ2-1, with 15 bases identical to TRBD2. This CDR3 spans 15 amino acids. The germline gives CDR1 MNHEY, CDR2 SVGAGI. Trimming removed 6 bases from V and 11 bases from J; junction bases left unmatched: 8. The DNA for the CDR3 is TGTGCCAGCAGATCCTCCGGGACTAGCGGGAGGCAGCAGTTCTTC. Residues: CASRSSGTSGRQQFF.

This clonotype came up many times. The chain has TRBV29-1 and TRBJ2-7; 11 nucleotides line up with TRBD2. J lost 1 base, V lost 7 bases, and 9 bases had no gene match. Germline CDR1 SQVTM, CDR2 ANQGSEA. The CDR3 totals 15 residues. For the CDR3, the DNA is TGCAGCGCCCGGGGGGGACTAGCGGTTTCCTACGAGCAGTACTTC. Translating it yields CSARGGLAVSYEQYF.

About this clonotype itself: Since a much larger clone is just one base distant, this may be a read error. V and J are TRBV12-3 or TRBV12-4 and TRBJ2-7; 8 bases line up with TRBD1. CDR3 length: 14 residues. CDR3 in amino acids: CVSSVHGQGYEQYF. CDR3 DNA sequence: TGTGTCAGCAGCGTCCATGGACAGGGCTACGAGCAGTACTTC.

With regard to this clonotype: A much larger clone lies a single base off, so this may be a read error. V and J are TRBV6-6 and TRBJ1-1; D remains ambiguous. CDR1 MNHNY and CDR2 SVGAGI come from the germline V gene (reference sequence). V lost 6 bases and J lost 1, with 15 bases in between. CDR3 length: 15 amino acids. The CDR3 bases are TGTGCCAGCAGCCCCGCGAGCAGAAAGAACACTGAAGCTTTCTTT. It is translated as CASSPASRKNTEAFF.

V gene TRBV6-5 combines with J gene TRBJ2-7; D may be TRBD1 or TRBD2 (5 bases each). V lost 6 bases to trimming and J lost 2 bases, with 17 bases between them. Germline V gene sequence: CDR1 MNHEY, CDR2 SVGAGI. This CDR3 region has 15 residues. The CDR3 here is CASSPRQGGPYEQYF. CDR3 DNA: TGTGCCAGCAGCCCCAGGCAGGGCGGGCCCTACGAGCAGTACTTC.

This clonotype was detected many times. The chain combines TRBV11-2 with TRBJ2-5, with D possibly TRBD2 on 6 matching bases. The CDR3 is made up of 15 amino acids. Trimming removed 1 base from V and 1 base from J, with 10 bases in between. Germline V gene lookup returns CDR1 SGHAT and CDR2 FQNNGV. CDR3 region: CASSLVVAAQETQYF. The CDR3 DNA reads as TGTGCCAGCAGCTTAGTTGTAGCGGCCCAAGAGACCCAGTACTTC.

This clonotype was counted between two and nine times. V is TRBV6-2 or TRBV6-3 and J is TRBJ2-1; the D call may be TRBD1 or TRBD2 (5 bases each). CDR1 and CDR2 (germline): MNHEY, SVGEGT. Trimming took off 2 bases at V and 7 bases at J, with 12 bases between the two ends. This CDR3 spans 14 amino acids. CDR3: CASSYPGPTNEQFF. The CDR3 DNA reads TGTGCCAGCAGTTACCCGGGACCAACAAATGAGCAGTTCTTC.

This clonotype was observed at least ten times. Germline is not matched at one junction end, which may reflect a read error. This chain connects TRBV29-1 to TRBJ1-1, with D hard to call. There are 13 residues in the CDR3. Germline V gene sequence: CDR1 SQVTM, CDR2 ANQGSEA. CDR3 in amino acids: CSAERDGYAEAFF. The CDR3 DNA sequence: TGCAGCGCTGAACGTGACGGTTATGCTGAAGCTTTCTTT.

With respect to this clonotype: A much larger clone differs from this one at a single base, so this may be a read error. This chain links TRBV29-1 with TRBJ2-7; a possible D gene is TRBD1 (6 bases). Trimming left V 4 bases short and J 7 bases short, with 14 bases between. CDR3 size: 12 residues. The germline gives CDR1 SQVTM, CDR2 ANQGSEA. This CDR3 reads CSVGTGLDEQYF. DNA of the CDR3: TGCAGCGTTGGTACAGGGTTGGATGAGCAGTACTTC.

The genes are TRBV4-3 and TRBJ1-1; D is undetermined. Germline assignment: CDR1 LGHNA and CDR2 YSLEER. There are 15 residues in the CDR3. The V end lost 3 bases, the J end lost 4 bases, and 15 bases lay between the germline ends. CDR3 loop: CASSHDRAGSTEAFF. The CDR3 DNA reads as TGCGCCAGCAGCCATGATAGGGCAGGTAGCACTGAAGCTTTCTTT.

The chain carries TRBV11-2 and TRBJ2-1; maybe TRBD2 (6 bases). V lost 5 bases and J 13 bases, leaving 24 bases between the germline ends. Germline V gene data show CDR1 as SGHAT and CDR2 as FQNNGV. This CDR3 comprises 15 residues. The CDR3 DNA follows: TGTGCCAGCAGCGATTGGCCGGGACTTCTCAATAATCAGTTCTTC. The encoded protein is CASSDWPGLLNNQFF.

Comments on this clonotype: With a much larger clone just one base away, this may be a read error. The chain is built from TRBV12-3 or TRBV12-4 and TRBJ2-1; unclear D gene. The CDR3 is 14 amino acids. The CDR3 nucleotides read TGTTCCAGCAGATCGGCGAACTATTACAATGAGCAGTTCTTC. It yields the protein CSSRSANYYNEQFF.

A word on this clonotype: Being one base from a much bigger clone, this may be a read error. V and J are TRBV6-2 or TRBV6-3 and TRBJ1-5; D possibly corresponds to TRBD1 (5 bases). The CDR3 has 14 residues. V gave up 8 bases and J gave up 6 bases, with 17 bases separating them. Germline loops: CDR1 MNHEY, CDR2 SVGEGT. The CDR3 reads CASPPMKGRQPQHF. The DNA for the CDR3 is TGTGCCAGCCCCCCCATGAAGGGGCGTCAGCCCCAGCATTTT.

This clonotype occurred a few times. Here the CDR3 omits its conserved ending phenylalanine or tryptophan, so a read error is the likely source. J is TRBJ1-1 and V is TRBV4-1; D is unresolved. Trimming stripped 5 bases from V and 2 bases from J, with 12 bases between. The CDR3 loop spans 14 amino acids. Germline V gives CDR1 MGHRA, CDR2 YSYEKL. The CDR3 bases are TGCGCCAGCAGCGCATCACAAGGAAACACTGAAGCTTTCTCT. Amino acid sequence: CASSASQGNTEAFS.

This clonotype was counted a few times. This rearrangement joins TRBV5-1 to TRBJ2-3, with no clear D. The V gene lost 2 bases and the J gene lost 2 bases, with 9 bases spanning the gap. CDR1 and CDR2 from the germline V gene are SGHRS and YFSETQ. This CDR3 spans 14 amino acids. DNA for the CDR3: TGCGCCAGCAGCTTACAGCGAACCACAGATACGCAGTATTTT. It is translated as CASSLQRTTDTQYF.

The chain employs TRBV5-1 and TRBJ2-1; a possible D gene is TRBD2 (6 bases). Germline assignment: CDR1 SGHRS and CDR2 YFSETQ. There are 15 residues in the CDR3. The germline V and J ends were trimmed by 0 bases and 8 bases, with 15 bases remaining between them. The CDR3 bases are TGCGCCAGCAGCTTGGATGGCGGGGATTACTATGAGCAGTTCTTC. This codes for CASSLDGGDYYEQFF.

This clonotype was picked up many times. The rearrangement uses TRBV12-3 or TRBV12-4 and TRBJ2-1; 9 nucleotides align to TRBD2. V lost 7 bases, J lost 7 bases, and 8 bases stayed unmatched. The CDR3 sequence is 14 residues long. DNA of the CDR3: TGTGCCAGCAACTCGCGGGAGGGCCGGAATGAGCAGTTCTTC. Translated, it gives CASNSREGRNEQFF.

The chain employs TRBV6-5 and TRBJ1-5; 8 nucleotides line up with TRBD1. CDR1 is MNHEY, CDR2 SVGAGI, per germline. The V gene end was trimmed by 8 bases and the J gene end by 0 bases; junction bases not matched to a gene: 21. This CDR3 spans 20 amino acids. DNA of the CDR3: TGTGCCAGCGGCCGACGCCCCAAGACAGGGGATGTATATAGCAATCAGCCCCAGCATTTT. Its translation is CASGRRPKTGDVYSNQPQHF.

The V and J genes are TRBV6-6 and TRBJ2-3; 7 bases match TRBD2. With V trimmed by 6 bases and J by 8 bases, 11 bases remained unmatched. The CDR3 runs to 14 residues. Germline loops: CDR1 MNHNY, CDR2 SVGAGI (reference sequence). The CDR3 loop reads CASRISAGVVTQYF. The CDR3 region has the DNA TGTGCCAGCAGAATCTCCGCGGGAGTTGTTACGCAGTATTTT.

As to this clonotype: The junction and the germline gene differ at one end; a read error may be behind it. The genes are TRBV7-9 and TRBJ1-3; 7 bases fit TRBD1. Per the germline V gene, CDR1 is SEHNR and CDR2 is FQNEAQ (reference sequence). CDR3 length: 16 residues. This CDR3 is CASSVYNRGRENIIYF. The CDR3 nucleotides read TGTGCCAGCAGCGTTTACAACAGGGGCCGAGAAAACATCATATATTTT. The full variable domain, in which reference TRBV7-9 and TRBJ1-3 provide the parts outside the CDR3, is DTGVSQNPRHKITKRGQNVTFRCDPISEHNRLYWYRQTLGQGPEFLTYFQNEAQLEKSRLLSDRFSAERPKGSFSTLEIQRTEQGDSAMYLCASSVYNRGRENIIYFGEGSWLTVV.

Notes on this clonotype: A much larger clone differs by one base, so this may be a read error. It is likely a read error, because the conserved phenylalanine at the end of the CDR3 is missing. This chain uses TRBV11-2 with TRBJ2-7, with 7 positions matching TRBD2. Germline trimming cut 8 bases from V and 1 base from J; bases unmatched to any gene: 11. Germline V gene sequence: CDR1 SGHAT, CDR2 FQNNGV. The CDR3 is made up of 15 amino acids. CDR3 sequence reads: CASRKASGVSYEQYL. The CDR3 DNA reads as TGTGCCAGCCGGAAGGCGAGCGGGGTATCCTACGAGCAGTACCTC.

This clonotype was found many times. This chain links TRBV12-3 or TRBV12-4 with TRBJ1-1; D ambiguous. The CDR3 is 13 amino acids. V gave up 3 bases and J gave up 11 bases, with 16 bases separating them. The CDR3, as DNA: TGTGCCAGCAGTTTTGAGGTCGGCGGGAAGGCTTTCTTT. Translation gives CASSFEVGGKAFF.